This TCR beta chain was sequenced during a study of response to subunit inactivated influenza vaccine. Study results and caveats: Authors suggested seasonal influenza vaccinations each recruit few new T cells.

CDR3 length: 15 residues. Germline CDR1 DFQATT, CDR2 SNEGSKA (reference sequence). V was pared by 4 bases and J by 2 bases, with 17 bases between. This clonotype came up a few times. Its antigen is not identified. TCRdb processed the RT-PCR reads anew with MiXCR; each CDR3 protein has one entry. Of around 540,000 distinct CDR3 sequences detected, 10% to 15% appear once; the ten largest clones hold 10%. The chain uses TRBV20-1 and TRBJ1-2; D not certain. This sequence originates from a man in his fifties who received an inactivated influenza vaccine. The sample in question was PBMCs from blood, obtained on the day of vaccination. CDR3 sequence reads: CSAKGSGRGNYGYTF. CDR3 bases: TGCAGTGCTAAGGGTTCTGGGCGGGGAAACTATGGCTACACCTTC.